These 17 T cell receptor beta chains were all obtained from the same sample, sequenced in a study of OX40 agonist ivuxolimab in advanced cancers. Using immunoSEQ multiplex PCR, the repertoire was profiled, and TCRdb retains in-frame clones only, with some absent. This sample carries over 80,000 clones, approximately 91% of them seen once, and the ten largest clones take 0.25% to 0.35%. The sequencing here drew on CD4+ or CD8+ T cells sorted from blood, taken in a trial of the OX40 agonist ivuxolimab. These receptors were collected from an adult with an advanced solid tumor such as melanoma, head and neck, liver or kidney cancer.

The chain links TRBV6-5 to TRBJ1-1; D might be TRBD1 (6 bases). CDR1 is MNHEY and CDR2 is SVGAGI in the germline V gene. Trimming shortened V by 8 bases and J by 1 base, and 17 bases separated the two germline ends. The CDR3 consists of 15 residues. In nucleotides, the CDR3 is TGTGCCAGCGGCTCAGGGGTTGTTCAGAACACTGAAGCTTTCTTT. Translating gives CASGSGVVQNTEAFF.

The J gene is TRBJ2-4, the V gene TRBV27; weak D call: TRBD1 (5 bases). Germline CDR1 reads MNHEY; CDR2 reads SMNVEV (reference sequence). CDR3 size: 13 residues. V dropped 4 bases and J dropped 4 bases, with 8 bases sitting between them. The DNA for the CDR3 is TGTGCCAGCAGTTCCCAGGGTAAAAACATTCAGTACTTC. Translation: CASSSQGKNIQYF.

The rearrangement uses TRBV11-2 and TRBJ2-1, with TRBD2 as a possible D gene (7 bases). The CDR3 covers 14 residues. V was pared by 1 base and J by 9 bases, with 13 bases between. Germline CDR1 is SGHAT and CDR2 is FQNNGV. CDR3 sequence reads: CASSLGRGRVEQFF. The DNA of the CDR3 is TGTGCCAGCAGCTTAGGAAGGGGGAGGGTTGAGCAGTTCTTC.

The chain links TRBV9 to TRBJ1-1; unclear D gene. The CDR3 consists of 16 residues. CDR1 is SGDLS, CDR2 YYNGEE, per germline. Trimming took off 4 bases at V and 2 bases at J, with 18 bases between the two ends. Here the CDR3 reads CASSPTAGSVNTEAFF. In DNA form, the CDR3 reads TGTGCCAGCAGCCCCACGGCAGGTTCCGTAAACACTGAAGCTTTCTTT.

This clone has just a few counts. The CDR3 sequence: CASRDTSGRAGSYNEQFF. For the CDR3, the DNA is TGTGCCAGCAGGGATACTAGCGGGAGGGCCGGGTCCTACAATGAGCAGTTCTTC. The V call is TRBV27, the J call TRBJ2-1; TRBD2 aligns across 13 bases. Germline V gives CDR1 MNHEY, CDR2 SMNVEV (reference sequence). V trimming: 6 bases; J trimming: 1 base; junction bases outside the gene matches: 9. The CDR3 sequence is 18 residues long.

The chain combines TRBV5-4 with TRBJ2-2, with 9 nucleotides matching TRBD2. V lost 1 base and J lost 7; bases outside the gene matches: 8. The CDR3 runs 16 residues. The germline V gene encodes CDR1 SGHNT and CDR2 YYREEE (reference sequence). The CDR3 reads CASSLPLAGKIGELFF. The DNA for the CDR3 is TGTGCCAGCAGCTTGCCGCTAGCGGGAAAAATCGGGGAGCTGTTTTTT.

The genes are TRBV10-3 and TRBJ1-5; D is ambiguous. CDR1 is ENHRY and CDR2 is SYGVKD in the germline V gene. The CDR3 is 13 amino acids. V lost 11 bases and J 7 bases, leaving 18 bases between the germline ends. The CDR3 DNA follows: TGTGCCTTCTGTTCCGGGCCTAGGCAGCCCCAGCATTTT. As protein: CAFCSGPRQPQHF.

As for this clone: Germline and junction disagree at one end, which may indicate a read error. V is TRBV5-1 and J is TRBJ1-1; 11 bases align to TRBD1. Germline assignment: CDR1 SGHRS and CDR2 YFSETQ. The CDR3 runs 15 residues. This chain's CDR3 is CASSFGDRGNAEAFF. CDR3 in DNA: TGCGCCAGCAGCTTCGGGGACAGGGGGAACGCTGAAGCTTTCTTT.

The V gene is TRBV7-7, the J gene TRBJ2-7; TRBD2 aligns across 7 bases. The ends lost 8 bases at V and 1 base at J; junction bases unmatched: 11. Germline V lookup: CDR1 SSHAT, CDR2 FNYEAQ (reference sequence). This CDR3 is built from 15 residues. CDR3 DNA: TGTGCCAGCCGAAAGAGGGAGGGCCTTTCCTACGAGCAGTACTTC. It translates to CASRKREGLSYEQYF.

This clone was picked up one time. J is TRBJ2-1 and V is TRBV7-9; 16 positions match TRBD2. This CDR3 is 18 amino acids long. The J segment lost 5 bases and the V segment lost 5 bases, leaving 9 bases of the junction unmatched. In germline, CDR1 is SEHNR, CDR2 FQNEAQ (reference sequence). CDR3 region: CASSPGTSGRAVHNEQFF. The DNA of the CDR3 is TGTGCCAGCAGCCCCGGGACTAGCGGGAGGGCCGTCCACAATGAGCAGTTCTTC.

The genes are TRBV28 and TRBJ2-1; D uncertain. The CDR3 runs to 15 residues. V shed 5 bases and J shed 4 bases, with 15 bases lying between them. Germline CDR1 is MDHEN and CDR2 is SYDVKM. CDR3 protein: CASSPAGEVYNEQFF. CDR3 nucleotides: TGTGCCAGCAGTCCCGCCGGTGAGGTGTACAATGAGCAGTTCTTC. Full variable domain (outside the CDR3, taken from reference TRBV28 and TRBJ2-1): DVKVTQSSRYLVKRTGEKVFLECVQDMDHENMFWYRQDPGLGLRLIYFSYDVKMKEKGDIPEGYSVSREKKERFSLILESASTNQTSMYLCASSPAGEVYNEQFFGPGTRLTVL.

J is TRBJ2-1 and V is TRBV7-9; no definite D call. CDR1 is SEHNR and CDR2 is FQNEAQ in the germline V gene (reference sequence). The CDR3 is 16 amino acids. Trimming shortened V by 1 base and J by 2 bases, and 12 bases separated the two germline ends. As DNA, the CDR3 is TGTGCCAGCAGCTTAGTTGCCAGGTTGGCCTACAATGAGCAGTTCTTC. Its translation is CASSLVARLAYNEQFF.

Details on this clone: The sample contains more than one DNA sequence encoding this CDR3. This sequence joins TRBV9 and TRBJ2-7; D gene unclear. The CDR3 runs to 14 residues. The V gene lost 0 bases and the J gene lost 0 bases, with 7 bases spanning the gap. The germline gives CDR1 SGDLS, CDR2 YYNGEE. In nucleotides, the CDR3 is TGTGCCAGCAGCGTAGAGGGCAGCTCCTACGAGCAGTACTTC. This sequence encodes CASSVEGSSYEQYF.

CDR3 sequence (DNA): TGCGCCAGCAGCCCCACTAGGACCACAGATACGCAGTATTTT. It codes for CASSPTRTTDTQYF. The chain carries TRBV5-1 and TRBJ2-3, with TRBD2 as a possible D gene (5 bases). The ends were cut back, 4 bases at V and 2 bases at J, with 11 bases in the middle. The CDR3 spans 14 residues. Germline loops: CDR1 SGHRS, CDR2 YFSETQ.

The J gene is TRBJ2-5, the V gene TRBV28; a weak D match, TRBD2 (5 bases). Germline assignment: CDR1 MDHEN and CDR2 SYDVKM. V dropped 2 bases and J dropped 2 bases, with 15 bases sitting between them. This CDR3 comprises 16 residues. CDR3 DNA: TGTGCCAGCAGTTTACCTAGCAACCCTCCACAAGAGACCCAGTACTTC. Translation: CASSLPSNPPQETQYF. The entire variable domain, with the rest obtained from reference TRBV28 and TRBJ2-5, is as follows: DVKVTQSSRYLVKRTGEKVFLECVQDMDHENMFWYRQDPGLGLRLIYFSYDVKMKEKGDIPEGYSVSREKKERFSLILESASTNQTSMYLCASSLPSNPPQETQYFGPGTRLLVL.

The rearrangement uses TRBV19 and TRBJ2-7, with D maybe TRBD2 (6 bases). Germline assignment: CDR1 LNHDA and CDR2 SQIVND (reference sequence). V lost 9 bases and J lost 5, with 26 bases in between. This CDR3 has 16 amino acids. For the CDR3, the DNA is TGTGCCAGCTCGGAGGGACGGCAAAAGCAGAGGGACGAGCAGTACTTC. The encoded protein is CASSEGRQKQRDEQYF.

This chain connects TRBV6-5 to TRBJ1-6; D unclear. V shed 0 bases and J shed 6 bases, with 6 bases lying between them. The CDR3 covers 14 residues. Germline CDR1 is MNHEY and CDR2 is SVGAGI. The CDR3 region has the DNA TGTGCCAGCAGTTACTCAGGACGTAATTCACCCCTCCACTTT. It translates to CASSYSGRNSPLHF.